Each of the 30 T cell receptor beta chains below was sequenced from the same sample in a study of blood T cell repertoires in COVID-19. Produced via immunoSEQ multiplex PCR; TCRdb's table is partial and in-frame only. The sample has more than 450,000 clones, around 87% seen once; the top ten hold 0.7%. The sample was PBMCs or T cells enriched from blood (not recorded which). The receptors were sampled from a woman under 30 who had recovered from COVID-19.

The chain is built from TRBV9 and TRBJ1-6; 7 bases agree with TRBD1. CDR1 is SGDLS, CDR2 YYNGEE, per germline. V shed 4 bases and J 7 bases; nucleotides not matched to a gene: 8. The CDR3 totals 15 residues. The CDR3 protein is CASSTGTATNSPLHF. Here the CDR3 DNA reads TGTGCCAGCAGCACCGGGACAGCAACCAATTCACCCCTCCACTTT. Looking up the rest from reference TRBV9 and TRBJ1-6 gives the full variable domain: DSGVTQTPKHLITATGQRVTLRCSPRSGDLSVYWYQQSLDQGLQFLIQYYNGEERAKGNILERFSAQQFPDLHSELNLSSLELGDSALYFCASSTGTATNSPLHFGNGTRLTVT.

The chain employs TRBV4-2 and TRBJ1-4; 8 nucleotides match TRBD1. The CDR3 extends over 16 amino acids. The germline CDR1 and CDR2 sequences are LGHNA and YNFKEQ. Losses at the gene ends were 0 bases for V and 1 base for J; bases not matched to a gene: 1. CDR3 coding DNA: TGTGCCAGCAGCCAAGAAGGACAGGGAACTAATGAAAAACTGTTTTTT. Translation: CASSQEGQGTNEKLFF.

This clone was observed once. This chain joins TRBV7-6 and TRBJ2-3; a possible D gene is TRBD1 (5 bases). This CDR3 is built from 16 residues. V lost 5 bases to trimming and J lost 2 bases, with 17 bases between them. Germline-derived CDR1 and CDR2 are SGHVS and FNYEAQ. The CDR3 reads CASSAPLQDPTDTQYF. DNA for the CDR3: TGTGCCAGCAGCGCCCCATTACAGGATCCCACAGATACGCAGTATTTT.

The chain carries TRBV12-3 or TRBV12-4 and TRBJ2-1, with TRBD2 matching over 8 bases. CDR3 size: 13 residues. J lost 8 bases, V lost 7 bases, and 7 bases had no gene match. DNA of the CDR3: TGTGCCAGCATCCTAACGGGGGGGGATGAGCAGTTCTTC. It yields the protein CASILTGGDEQFF.

This rearrangement joins TRBV3-1 (or the pseudogene TRBV3-2) to TRBJ1-2; D is perhaps TRBD1 (6 bases). This CDR3 is 13 amino acids long. V was clipped by 3 bases and J by 3 bases, with 8 bases between them. Germline V CDR1 and CDR2: LGHDT, YNNKEL (reference sequence). The CDR3 is CASSQGADYGYTF. The CDR3 nucleotides are TGTGCCAGCAGCCAGGGGGCAGACTATGGCTACACCTTC.

The chain employs TRBV9 and TRBJ2-5; D is possibly TRBD1 (6 bases). Trimming pared 3 bases from V and 5 bases from J, leaving 17 bases between. CDR1 is SGDLS and CDR2 is YYNGEE in the germline V gene. This CDR3 is 15 amino acids long. The CDR3 DNA follows: TGTGCCAGCAGCGGAACAGACTTGAGGGGGGAGACCCAGTACTTC. It is translated as CASSGTDLRGETQYF. Complete variable domain (other parts from reference TRBV9 and TRBJ2-5): DSGVTQTPKHLITATGQRVTLRCSPRSGDLSVYWYQQSLDQGLQFLIQYYNGEERAKGNILERFSAQQFPDLHSELNLSSLELGDSALYFCASSGTDLRGETQYFGPGTRLLVL.

The CDR3 DNA reads as TGTGCCAGTCGAAGGACAGGGAAAGAGACCCAGTACTTC. This sequence encodes CASRRTGKETQYF. The gene calls are TRBV28 and TRBJ2-5; TRBD1 matches 8 bases. V was clipped by 9 bases and J by 3 bases; unmatched bases: 6. The CDR3 covers 13 residues. Germline-derived CDR1 and CDR2 are MDHEN and SYDVKM.

V gene TRBV7-2 combines with J gene TRBJ2-2, with D tentatively TRBD2 (5 bases). The V end lost 2 bases, the J end lost 1 base, and 14 bases lay between the germline ends. This CDR3 is built from 17 residues. Germline V gene sequence: CDR1 SGHTA, CDR2 FQGNSA. CDR3 residues: CASSLRAGGLNTGELFF. CDR3 sequence (DNA): TGTGCCAGCAGCTTAAGGGCCGGCGGGTTGAACACCGGGGAGCTGTTTTTT.

This chain uses TRBV5-6 with TRBJ1-1, with TRBD1 matching 9 bases. From germline, CDR1 is SGHDT and CDR2 YYEEEE. V shed 4 bases, J shed 4 bases, and the junction held 5 bases outside the gene matches. CDR3 length: 14 residues. The CDR3 nucleotides are TGTGCCAGCAGCCCCGGGACAGGGACCACTGAAGCTTTCTTT. Amino acids: CASSPGTGTTEAFF.

The rearrangement links TRBV30 to TRBJ1-2; the D is unclear. V was cut by 2 bases and J by 8 bases, with 9 bases left in between. Germline-derived CDR1 and CDR2 are GTSNPN and SVGIG (reference sequence). The CDR3 spans 11 residues. CDR3 sequence (DNA): TGTGCCTGGAGTCGCAACGAGGGCTACACCTTC. Amino acid sequence: CAWSRNEGYTF.

The chain recombines TRBV18 with TRBJ2-1; D possibly corresponds to TRBD1 (6 bases). Germline CDR1 is KGHSH and CDR2 is LQKENI. Deletions cut 9 bases from V and 5 bases from J, with 14 bases between. There are 13 residues in the CDR3. CDR3 nucleotide sequence: TGTGCCAGTTTTGAGGGGGACCACAATGAGCAGTTCTTC. It specifies CASFEGDHNEQFF.

This chain connects TRBV3-1 (or the pseudogene TRBV3-2) to TRBJ1-1; D is undetermined. Germline V gene data show CDR1 as LGHDT and CDR2 as YNNKEL (reference sequence). The CDR3 has 13 residues. V lost 6 bases and J lost 3, with 11 bases in between. As DNA, the CDR3 is TGTGCCAGCAGACTCGAGAAGTACACTGAAGCTTTCTTT. Its translation: CASRLEKYTEAFF.

The rearrangement links TRBV9 to TRBJ2-1; possible D gene TRBD2, 7 bases. With 5 bases removed from V and 9 bases from J, the gap between germline ends came to 21 bases. CDR3 length equals 15 residues. Germline CDR1 is SGDLS and CDR2 is YYNGEE. The CDR3 loop reads CASSAQSGGPGEQFF. CDR3 DNA: TGTGCCAGCAGTGCCCAGTCCGGGGGGCCAGGTGAGCAGTTCTTC. Full variable domain (rest looked up from reference TRBV9 and TRBJ2-1): DSGVTQTPKHLITATGQRVTLRCSPRSGDLSVYWYQQSLDQGLQFLIQYYNGEERAKGNILERFSAQQFPDLHSELNLSSLELGDSALYFCASSAQSGGPGEQFFGPGTRLTVL.

A note on this clone: The sample contains more than one DNA sequence encoding this CDR3. This sequence joins TRBV28 and TRBJ2-6; D call uncertain. Trimming removed 4 bases from V and 3 bases from J, with 7 bases in between. CDR3 length equals 14 residues. CDR1 MDHEN and CDR2 SYDVKM come from the germline V gene. CDR3 coding DNA: TGTGCCAGCAGTTCCCTCAGTGGGGCCAACGTCCTGACTTTC. It specifies CASSSLSGANVLTF.

The chain has TRBV6-5 and TRBJ1-4, with D possibly TRBD1 on 5 matching bases. The CDR3 consists of 13 residues. Deletions cut 5 bases from V and 8 bases from J, with 12 bases between. Germline V gene lookup returns CDR1 MNHEY and CDR2 SVGAGI. The CDR3 sequence is CASSQGLREKLFF. In DNA, the CDR3 is TGTGCCAGCAGTCAGGGTTTGAGGGAAAAACTGTTTTTT.

The chain combines TRBV30 with TRBJ1-2; TRBD1 agrees at 7 bases. The germline CDR1 and CDR2 sequences are GTSNPN and SVGIG (reference sequence). V lost 5 bases, J lost 8 bases, and 5 bases stayed unmatched. The CDR3 has 11 amino acids. CDR3 coding DNA: TGTGCCTGGGACAGGGATCTCGGCTACACCTTC. Translating it yields CAWDRDLGYTF.

The V gene is TRBV7-8, the J gene TRBJ1-2; D gene uncertain. Per the germline V gene, CDR1 is SGHVS and CDR2 is FQNEAQ. This CDR3 is 18 amino acids long. V gave up 4 bases and J gave up 4 bases, with 25 bases separating them. CDR3 loop: CASSYTRLAANMGYGYTF. The CDR3 DNA sequence: TGTGCCAGCAGCTACACCCGGCTCGCGGCGAATATGGGCTATGGCTACACCTTC.

The chain recombines TRBV30 with TRBJ1-1, with TRBD1 matching 9 bases. Germline V gives CDR1 GTSNPN, CDR2 SVGIG (reference sequence). The CDR3 contains 16 residues. The ends lost 0 bases at V and 1 base at J; junction bases unmatched: 6. The CDR3 DNA reads as TGTGCCTGGAGTGTTCCCGGGACAGGGACGAACACTGAAGCTTTCTTT. It translates to CAWSVPGTGTNTEAFF.

The chain uses TRBV6-5 and TRBJ2-5, with 11 bases matching TRBD2. Per the germline V gene, CDR1 is MNHEY and CDR2 is SVGAGI. CDR3 length: 15 residues. The V and J ends lost 5 bases and 4 bases, in that order; junction bases with no gene match: 6. CDR3 region: CASSPPGLAAETQYF. CDR3 nucleotides: TGTGCCAGCAGTCCTCCGGGACTAGCGGCAGAGACCCAGTACTTC.

This clone appeared a few times. The J gene is TRBJ1-1, the V gene TRBV2; a possible D gene is TRBD1 (5 bases). CDR3 length equals 14 residues. Germline V lookup: CDR1 SNHLY, CDR2 FYNNEI. V lost 1 base to trimming and J lost 5 bases, with 11 bases between them. The CDR3 spells CASSEGGGRTEAFF. CDR3 nucleotide sequence: TGTGCCAGCAGTGAAGGCGGGGGACGGACTGAAGCTTTCTTT.

The chain carries TRBV4-2 and TRBJ1-1; D unresolved. The V and J ends lost 0 bases and 0 bases respectively, with 8 bases between them. CDR1 LGHNA and CDR2 YNFKEQ come from the germline V gene. CDR3 length: 15 residues. CDR3 protein: CASSQEPVLNTEAFF. Here the CDR3 DNA reads TGTGCCAGCAGCCAAGAACCAGTCTTGAACACTGAAGCTTTCTTT.

The chain employs TRBV9 and TRBJ1-1; 8 bases are shared with TRBD1. The germline V gene has CDR1 SGDLS and CDR2 YYNGEE. V lost 4 bases, J lost 8 bases, and 19 bases stayed unmatched. CDR3 length: 17 amino acids. CDR3 amino acids: CASSPKRDRNSAEEAFF. CDR3 nucleotide sequence: TGTGCCAGCAGCCCGAAACGGGACAGGAACTCCGCCGAGGAAGCTTTCTTT.

CDR3 sequence: CASSVGQGNSKTQYF. The CDR3 DNA follows: TGCGCCAGCAGCGTGGGACAGGGAAACTCAAAGACCCAGTACTTC. The chain has TRBV5-1 and TRBJ2-5; TRBD1 agrees at 9 bases. Per germline, CDR1 SGHRS and CDR2 YFSETQ. The CDR3 length is 15 residues. Trimming at V came to 4 bases and at J to 6 bases, leaving 10 bases not matched to a gene.

V usage is TRBV24-1 and J usage is TRBJ2-5, with D possibly TRBD2 on 7 matching bases. The CDR3 spans 19 residues. Germline V gene lookup returns CDR1 KGHDR and CDR2 SFDVKD. Trimming removed 3 bases at V and 2 bases at J, with 24 bases between. Here the CDR3 DNA reads TGTGCCACCAGTGATCCAAGCGGCGGGGGCTCAGCCTCACAAGAGACCCAGTACTTC. This encodes CATSDPSGGGSASQETQYF.

The V and J genes are TRBV18 and TRBJ1-2; 8 bases line up with TRBD1. Trimming cost V 3 bases and J 7 bases; bases outside gene matches: 4. Germline assignment: CDR1 KGHSH and CDR2 LQKENI. The CDR3 runs to 13 residues. CDR3 sequence reads: CASSPDRAAGYTF. The CDR3, as DNA: TGTGCCAGCTCACCGGACAGGGCTGCTGGCTACACCTTC.

The chain joins TRBV28 to TRBJ1-2; 9 nucleotides align to TRBD1. V lost 8 bases and J lost 8; bases outside the gene matches: 6. The CDR3 has 12 residues. Germline CDR1 MDHEN, CDR2 SYDVKM. The CDR3: CASAQGADGYTF. As DNA, the CDR3 is TGTGCCAGCGCACAGGGGGCGGACGGCTACACCTTC.

This clone was seen just once. J is TRBJ1-2 and V is TRBV7-9; no clear D gene. With 1 base removed from V and 9 bases from J, the gap between germline ends came to 9 bases. CDR1 SEHNR and CDR2 FQNEAQ come from the germline V gene (reference sequence). There are 12 residues in the CDR3. The CDR3 loop is CASSLDGGRYTF. CDR3 DNA: TGTGCCAGCAGCTTAGACGGTGGTCGCTACACCTTC.

The CDR3 region has the DNA TGTGCCAGCAGTGACGGACGGAGAGGGAATCAGCCCCAGCATTTT. Its protein product is CASSDGRRGNQPQHF. The chain links TRBV28 to TRBJ1-5; no reliable D call. Trimming shortened V by 5 bases and J by 4 bases, and 15 bases separated the two germline ends. The CDR3 length is 15 residues. Looked up from germline, CDR1 is MDHEN and CDR2 is SYDVKM.

The chain couples TRBV12-3 or TRBV12-4 to TRBJ1-2, with a possible D match to TRBD1 (6 bases). V was clipped by 7 bases and J by 8 bases, with 14 bases between them. The CDR3 extends over 12 amino acids. DNA for the CDR3: TGTGCCAGCACCAGCAACAGGGTCGGCTACACCTTC. This encodes CASTSNRVGYTF.

This chain joins TRBV28 and TRBJ2-1, with 8 positions matching TRBD2. The CDR3 consists of 17 residues. CDR1 is MDHEN, CDR2 SYDVKM, per germline. The V and J ends lost 7 bases and 0 bases, in that order; junction bases with no gene match: 11. The CDR3 nucleotides are TGTGCCAGCACCCGGGCGGGGGGCCGCAGCTCCTACAATGAGCAGTTCTTC. It codes for CASTRAGGRSSYNEQFF.